This is a list of T cell receptor beta chains from one sample in a study of T-cell reconstitution after alpha-beta-depleted transplantation in children. MiXCR, applied by TCRdb to the PCR reads, yields one record per CDR3 protein. The sample lists approximately 350,000 distinct CDR3 sequences; 15% to 20% were seen once. Sequences were derived from PBMCs, mostly from graft donor cells, sampled 360 days after TCRalphabeta/CD19-depleted stem cell transplant. The receptors come from a male patient aged 2-15 years who had a stem cell transplant for acute lymphoblastic leukemia, so the T cells may come from the graft donor. CDR3s include the opening cysteine and the closing phenylalanine or tryptophan. A D gene is named only where the DNA matches it firmly. Clone size appears in some rows only: once, few, many, or a class for an expanded clone.

len	abundance	j_gene	v_gene	d_gene	CDR3aa	CDR3nt
16	-	TRBJ2-2	TRBV11-2	-	CASRSSGSSNTGELFF	TGTGCCAGCAGATCAAGCGGGTCCTCGAACACCGGGGAGCTGTTTTTT
15	-	TRBJ2-5	TRBV12-3/TRBV12-4	-	CASSRAVVTLETQYF	TGTGCCAGCAGCCGGGCCGTAGTAACTCTGGAGACCCAGTACTTC
15	-	TRBJ1-5	TRBV20-1	TRBD1	CSAREDREGNQPQHF	TGCAGTGCTAGAGAGGACAGGGAAGGTAATCAGCCCCAGCATTTT
16	-	TRBJ2-7	TRBV7-2	-	CASSLGAGSISYEQYF	TGTGCCAGCAGCTTAGGAGCCGGGAGTATATCCTACGAGCAGTACTTC
13	few	TRBJ2-3	TRBV10-3	-	CAIRGLEGGTQYF	TGTGCCATCAGGGGACTCGAAGGGGGTACGCAGTATTTT
14	-	TRBJ1-1	TRBV5-4	-	CASSIDGLNTEAFF	TGTGCCAGCAGCATCGACGGACTAAACACTGAAGCTTTCTTT
15	-	TRBJ1-1	TRBV7-8	-	CASSLAAPTITEAFF	TGTGCCAGCAGCTTAGCGGCCCCTACAATCACTGAAGCTTTCTTT
12	-	TRBJ1-5	TRBV27	-	CASSPLGQPQHF	TGTGCCAGCAGTCCTTTGGGCCAGCCCCAGCATTTT
16	few	TRBJ2-7	TRBV7-8	TRBD2	CASSLDVLAGAYEQYF	TGTGCCAGCAGCTTAGATGTCCTAGCGGGAGCCTACGAGCAGTACTTC
16	few	TRBJ2-1	TRBV7-8	TRBD1	CASSFPPGQVYNEQFF	TGTGCCAGCAGCTTCCCACCGGGACAGGTTTACAATGAGCAGTTCTTC
14	-	TRBJ2-2	TRBV4-1	-	CASSQDSRAGELFF	TGCGCCAGCAGCCAAGATAGCAGGGCCGGGGAGCTGTTTTTT
13	many	TRBJ2-7	TRBV10-3	-	CAINPGVPYEQYF	TGTGCCATCAATCCGGGGGTTCCCTACGAGCAGTACTTC
15	-	TRBJ2-1	TRBV28	TRBD1	CASSPGGFPHNEQFF	TGTGCCAGCAGCCCAGGGGGCTTCCCCCACAATGAGCAGTTCTTC
15	few	TRBJ2-3	TRBV12-3/TRBV12-4	-	CASSFVGASTDTQYF	TGTGCCAGCAGTTTCGTCGGGGCTAGCACAGATACGCAGTATTTT
14	-	TRBJ2-5	TRBV5-6	TRBD2	CASSLELGRGTQYF	TGTGCCAGCAGCTTGGAGCTGGGGAGGGGGACCCAGTACTTC
17	many	TRBJ2-1	TRBV28	-	CASSLDPGGLSYNEQFF	TGTGCCAGCAGTTTAGATCCCGGGGGTTTGTCCTACAATGAGCAGTTCTTC
18	-	TRBJ2-2	TRBV7-8	TRBD1	CASSLRTPGQAANGELFF	TGTGCCAGCAGCTTACGGACCCCGGGACAGGCCGCCAACGGGGAGCTGTTTTTT
17	many	TRBJ2-7	TRBV28	-	CASSLTPWADLSYEQYF	TGTGCCAGCAGCCTGACCCCATGGGCGGACCTAAGCTACGAGCAGTACTTC
13	few	TRBJ2-1	TRBV20-1	-	CSVTGTFYNEQFF	TGCAGTGTGACCGGGACTTTTTACAATGAGCAGTTCTTC
13	-	TRBJ2-1	TRBV6-2/TRBV6-3	-	CASRKGNYNEQFF	TGTGCCAGCCGAAAGGGAAACTACAATGAGCAGTTCTTC
15	-	TRBJ1-5	TRBV27	-	CASSLNSYSNQPQHF	TGTGCCAGCAGTTTGAACAGTTATAGCAATCAGCCCCAGCATTTT
14	-	TRBJ1-1	TRBV6-1	-	CASSLDSSNTEAFF	TGTGCCAGCAGTCTGGACAGCTCCAACACTGAAGCTTTCTTT
12	-	TRBJ2-5	TRBV29-1	-	CSVVRGAGTQYF	TGCAGCGTCGTACGAGGAGCTGGGACCCAGTACTTC
10	-	TRBJ2-1	TRBV29-1	-	CSALAAEQFF	TGCAGCGCCTTAGCGGCCGAGCAGTTCTTC
16	many	TRBJ2-3	TRBV12-3/TRBV12-4	TRBD2	CASSTRTSVYADTQYF	TGTGCCAGCAGTACCAGGACTAGTGTCTACGCAGATACGCAGTATTTT
16	few	TRBJ2-7	TRBV12-3/TRBV12-4	TRBD2	CASSLGSSLAGVEQYF	TGTGCCAGCAGTTTAGGAAGCTCGCTAGCGGGAGTCGAGCAGTACTTC
12	few	TRBJ1-2	TRBV20-1	-	CSARAAVYGYTF	TGCAGTGCTAGAGCGGCCGTCTATGGCTACACCTTC
13	-	TRBJ1-5	TRBV5-1	-	CASSLRLGQPQHF	TGCGCCAGCAGCTTGAGGTTGGGTCAGCCCCAGCATTTT
14	few	TRBJ2-5	TRBV7-9	-	CASSSLSLQETQYF	TGTGCCAGCAGCTCCCTTAGCCTCCAAGAGACCCAGTACTTC
14	few	TRBJ2-5	TRBV6-5	-	CASSYGLALETQYF	TGTGCCAGCAGTTACGGACTGGCCCTCGAGACCCAGTACTTC
16	few	TRBJ2-1	TRBV24-1	-	CATSGAGGGPYNEQFF	TGTGCCACCAGCGGAGCTGGGGGAGGACCCTACAATGAGCAGTTCTTC
16	-	TRBJ2-7	TRBV7-9	TRBD1	CASSLIPGQGIYEQYF	TGTGCCAGCAGCCTAATTCCGGGACAGGGGATTTACGAGCAGTACTTC
11	-	TRBJ2-7	TRBV29-1	-	CSATYTYEQYF	TGCAGCGCTACCTACACCTACGAGCAGTACTTC
14	few	TRBJ2-4	TRBV6-5	TRBD1	CASSFTGGRNIQYF	TGTGCCAGCAGTTTTACAGGGGGCAGGAACATTCAGTACTTC
11	-	TRBJ2-3	TRBV3-1	-	CASSQIDTQYF	TGTGCCAGCAGCCAAATCGATACGCAGTATTTT
15	few	TRBJ2-1	TRBV20-1	-	CSASGAESSYNEQFF	TGCAGTGCTAGTGGGGCGGAGAGCTCCTACAATGAGCAGTTCTTC
14	many	TRBJ2-7	TRBV2	-	CASSAGQLAYEQYF	TGTGCCAGCAGTGCCGGCCAGCTAGCCTACGAGCAGTACTTC
15	few	TRBJ2-7	TRBV15	TRBD1	CATRERTGRGYEQYF	TGTGCCACCAGAGAGAGGACAGGGCGAGGGTACGAGCAGTACTTC
14	-	TRBJ2-5	TRBV10-3	-	CAISESRVQETQYF	TGTGCCATCAGTGAGTCGAGGGTCCAAGAGACCCAGTACTTC
12	many	TRBJ2-1	TRBV29-1	-	CSAADSYNEQFF	TGCAGCGCTGCCGACAGCTACAATGAGCAGTTCTTC
15	-	TRBJ2-2	TRBV11-2	-	CASSLVGSGTGELFF	TGTGCCAGCAGCTTAGTCGGGAGTGGAACCGGGGAGCTGTTTTTT
13	-	TRBJ1-2	TRBV28	-	CASTLSGAYGYTF	TGTGCCAGCACCCTGTCGGGGGCTTATGGCTACACCTTC
12	-	TRBJ2-7	TRBV29-1	-	CSGDNLGLEQYF	TGCAGCGGTGATAATTTGGGTCTCGAGCAGTACTTC
15	few	TRBJ1-1	TRBV20-1	-	CSARPGQRMNTEAFF	TGCAGTGCTAGACCTGGACAGAGGATGAACACTGAAGCTTTCTTT
14	few	TRBJ1-5	TRBV4-2	-	CASSRSKTDQPQHF	TGTGCCAGCAGCCGATCAAAAACGGATCAGCCCCAGCATTTT
12	many	TRBJ1-1	TRBV12-3/TRBV12-4	TRBD1	CASCRRTGGAFF	TGTGCCAGCTGTCGTAGGACAGGGGGAGCTTTCTTT
13	few	TRBJ2-3	TRBV4-1	-	CASSQDSTDTQYF	TGCGCCAGCAGCCAGGACAGCACAGATACGCAGTATTTT
16	few	TRBJ2-7	TRBV7-7	-	CASSLVCTMEGDEQYF	TGTGCTAGCAGCTTAGTGTGTACTATGGAAGGGGACGAGCAGTACTTC
14	-	TRBJ2-1	TRBV5-4	TRBD2	CASSSGTSGSIWFF	TGTGCCAGCAGCTCCGGGACTAGCGGGAGTATCTGGTTCTTC
17	few	TRBJ2-5	TRBV11-2	-	CASSLDLGTRRQETQYF	TGTGCCAGCAGCTTAGATCTAGGAACTAGGCGGCAAGAGACCCAGTACTTC
14	few	TRBJ2-5	TRBV24-1	-	CATSERGKGETQYF	TGTGCCACCAGTGAGAGGGGGAAAGGAGAGACCCAGTACTTC
14	-	TRBJ1-5	TRBV28	-	CASRTGTWTQPQHF	TGTGCCAGCAGAACCGGGACGTGGACGCAGCCCCAGCATTTT
14	-	TRBJ2-2	TRBV12-3/TRBV12-4	TRBD1	CATGTGASTGELFF	TGTGCCACCGGGACAGGGGCAAGCACCGGGGAGCTGTTTTTT
15	medium-sized	TRBJ2-7	TRBV12-3/TRBV12-4	TRBD2	CASSPGLAGIYEQYF	TGTGCCAGCAGCCCCGGACTAGCGGGAATCTACGAGCAGTACTTC
15	-	TRBJ2-7	TRBV4-1	TRBD1	CASSEGQGVSYEQYF	TGCGCCAGCAGCGAAGGACAGGGGGTTTCCTACGAGCAGTACTTC